The 28 T cell receptor beta chains below were found in one sample sequenced in a study of T cells in Graves' hyperthyroidism and ophthalmopathy. RNA transcripts served as the template for amplifying TCR beta CDR3 regions. Researchers ran a first-round RT-PCR on the TCR CDR3 using the HTBI primer set. Via MiXCR, TCRdb re-called the multiplex PCR reads, giving one row per CDR3 protein. This repertoire shows about 380,000 distinct CDR3 sequences, about a fifth found once; its top ten account for roughly two fifths. The sample taken for sequencing was blood. Source of these receptors: a man between 18 and 35 years old with Graves' ophthalmopathy.

The V call is TRBV29-1, the J call TRBJ1-1, with TRBD1 identical over 8 bases. The germline V gene encodes CDR1 SQVTM and CDR2 ANQGSEA. The CDR3 length is 13 residues. Germline trimming cut 4 bases from V and 4 bases from J; bases unmatched to any gene: 5. The chain's CDR3 is CSVARGQATEAFF. DNA for the CDR3: TGCAGCGTTGCTCGGGGACAGGCCACTGAAGCTTTCTTT.

In this sample, this clonotype turned up many times. The chain couples TRBV7-3 to TRBJ1-2; D might be TRBD1 (5 bases). V shed 5 bases and J shed 5 bases, with 15 bases lying between them. This CDR3 contains 14 residues. Germline CDR1 reads SGHTA; CDR2 reads FQGTGA. CDR3 bases: TGTGCCAGCAGCCCGGGGACCCGAGCATATGGCTACACCTTC. This translates into CASSPGTRAYGYTF.

The chain couples TRBV7-9 to TRBJ2-7, with a possible D match to TRBD2 (6 bases). Germline values: CDR1 SEHNR, CDR2 FQNEAQ (reference sequence). Trimming pared 5 bases from V and 4 bases from J, leaving 15 bases between. The CDR3 is 14 amino acids. The CDR3 DNA reads as TGTGCCAGCAGCGGGACTGCACTCCTTTACGAGCAGTACTTC. Translating gives CASSGTALLYEQYF.

This clonotype was seen more than once but under ten times. One base away lies a much larger clone, so this may be a sequencing read error. V gene TRBV3-1 combines with J gene TRBJ1-1; D call uncertain. V gave up 4 bases and J gave up 1 base, with 16 bases separating them. CDR1 and CDR2 from the germline V gene are LGHDT and YNNKEL (reference sequence). CDR3 length equals 16 residues. CDR3 region: CASSRERTIQNTEAFF. CDR3 bases: TGTGCCAGCAGCCGAGAGAGGACGATTCAGAACACTGAAGCTTTCTTT.

This clonotype came up many times. The chain recombines TRBV2 with TRBJ1-5; D may be TRBD1 (6 bases). This CDR3 spans 15 amino acids. CDR1 and CDR2 from the germline V gene are SNHLY and FYNNEI. With 1 base removed from V and 2 bases from J, the gap between germline ends came to 9 bases. The CDR3 protein is CASSEDRVGNQPQHF. The CDR3 DNA reads as TGTGCCAGCAGTGAAGACAGGGTAGGCAATCAGCCCCAGCATTTT.

The table lists this clonotype with a few counts. V is TRBV4-2 and J is TRBJ2-3, with D perhaps TRBD1 (5 bases). V was shortened by 0 bases and J by 2 bases, with 9 bases between the two germline ends. The germline CDR1 and CDR2 sequences are LGHNA and YNFKEQ. The length of the CDR3 is 15 residues. The CDR3 loop is CASSQEVTATDTQYF. For the CDR3, the DNA is TGTGCCAGCAGCCAAGAAGTGACAGCCACAGATACGCAGTATTTT.

This clonotype was detected ten times or more. The chain has TRBV11-3 and TRBJ1-2, with D possibly being TRBD1 (5 bases). From germline, CDR1 is SGHNT and CDR2 YENEEA. The germline V and J ends were trimmed by 10 bases and 7 bases, with 25 bases remaining between them. This CDR3 spans 15 amino acids. This chain's CDR3 is CANERPGRRSTGYTF. In DNA, the CDR3 is TGTGCCAACGAACGGCCGGGACGGAGATCAACTGGCTACACCTTC.

The chain combines TRBV24-1 with TRBJ1-2; unclear D gene. This CDR3 region has 13 residues. Trimming removed 3 bases from V and 7 bases from J, with 11 bases in between. Germline V lookup: CDR1 KGHDR, CDR2 SFDVKD. CDR3 nucleotides: TGTGCCACCAGTGATGGATCGGTAGGTGGCTACACCTTC. This translates into CATSDGSVGGYTF.

This clonotype was seen a few times. The chain recombines TRBV7-6 with TRBJ2-7, with D perhaps being TRBD1 or TRBD2 (6 bases each). Trimming took off 3 bases at V and 5 bases at J, with 17 bases between the two ends. The germline gives CDR1 SGHVS, CDR2 FNYEAQ. The CDR3 extends over 15 amino acids. This CDR3 reads CASSLGGQTINEQYF. In nucleotides, the CDR3 is TGTGCCAGCAGCTTGGGGGGACAAACCATAAACGAGCAGTACTTC.

This rearrangement joins TRBV3-1 to TRBJ1-1, with unresolved D. Germline CDR1 LGHDT, CDR2 YNNKEL (reference sequence). The CDR3 consists of 13 residues. V was cut by 11 bases and J by 5 bases, with 18 bases left in between. CDR3 DNA sequence: TGTGCCGGCTCCCAGGCGGCTGGGACTGAAGCTTTCTTT. Protein product: CAGSQAAGTEAFF.

The chain recombines TRBV4-1 with TRBJ2-3; TRBD2 agrees at 9 bases. This CDR3 is built from 18 residues. V was clipped by 1 base and J by 2 bases; unmatched bases: 10. Germline V gives CDR1 MGHRA, CDR2 YSYEKL. Written as DNA, the CDR3 is TGCGCCAGCAGCCAAGGGACCGCGGGGGGGCCTGACACAGATACGCAGTATTTT. Its translation: CASSQGTAGGPDTDTQYF.

The J gene is TRBJ1-2, the V gene TRBV5-1; no firm D call. The CDR3 covers 14 residues. Trimming took off 0 bases at V and 4 bases at J, with 10 bases between the two ends. Germline CDR1 is SGHRS and CDR2 is YFSETQ. The CDR3 is CASSLEAGTYGYTF. The CDR3 DNA is TGCGCCAGCAGCTTGGAGGCCGGAACCTATGGCTACACCTTC.

The chain couples TRBV6-1 to TRBJ1-1; D is possibly TRBD1 (6 bases). The CDR3 length is 15 residues. Trimming took 1 base from V and 3 from J, leaving 12 bases between them. Germline CDR1 MNHNS, CDR2 SASEGT. The CDR3 DNA is TGTGCCAGCAGTGAAGTCAGGGGAGTTTACACTGAAGCTTTCTTT. Translated, it gives CASSEVRGVYTEAFF.

This clonotype was observed a few times. V usage is TRBV7-3 and J usage is TRBJ2-1; D is ambiguous. The germline V gene encodes CDR1 SGHTA and CDR2 FQGTGA. V was cut by 3 bases and J by 8 bases, with 5 bases left in between. This CDR3 region has 11 residues. Here the CDR3 DNA reads TGTGCCAGCAGCTTCCCCGATGAGCAGTTCTTC. Residues: CASSFPDEQFF. Using reference TRBV7-3 and TRBJ2-1 for the parts outside the CDR3, the full variable domain is GAGVSQTPSNKVTEKGKYVELRCDPISGHTALYWYRQSLGQGPEFLIYFQGTGAADDSGLPNDRFFAVRPEGSVSTLKIQRTERGDSAVYLCASSFPDEQFFGPGTRLTVL.

The chain recombines TRBV7-8 with TRBJ1-2, with TRBD1 identical over 7 bases. Germline V gene sequence: CDR1 SGHVS, CDR2 FQNEAQ. The V segment lost 5 bases and the J segment 2 bases; nucleotides outside the gene matches: 8. The CDR3 is 15 amino acids. This CDR3 is CASSPWTGSNYGYTF. As DNA, the CDR3 is TGTGCCAGCAGCCCCTGGACAGGCTCAAACTATGGCTACACCTTC.

This clonotype was counted a few times. This CDR3 reads CASSGRQGDSNQPQHF. CDR3 in DNA: TGTGCCAGCAGTGGGCGACAGGGGGATAGCAATCAGCCCCAGCATTTT. The chain employs TRBV2 and TRBJ1-5; 9 nucleotides align to TRBD1. The CDR3 is 16 amino acids. CDR1 SNHLY and CDR2 FYNNEI come from the germline V gene. Trimming took 4 bases from V and 0 from J; bases not matched to a gene: 4.

This clonotype was counted only a few times. The chain is built from TRBV7-8 and TRBJ1-5, with a weak D call TRBD1 (5 bases). The CDR3 has 18 residues. Deletions cut 2 bases from V and 0 bases from J, with 17 bases between. Germline V gene data show CDR1 as SGHVS and CDR2 as FQNEAQ. CDR3 DNA sequence: TGTGCCAGCAGCTTAAGGGCCTACCGGGGCTTTAGCAATCAGCCCCAGCATTTT. It translates to CASSLRAYRGFSNQPQHF.

As to this clonotype: This sequence may be a read error, since a much larger clone differs from it by one base. The chain combines TRBV12-3 or TRBV12-4 with TRBJ1-5; D is undetermined. The CDR3 covers 15 residues. The chain's CDR3 is CACSQSVYSNQPQHF. DNA of the CDR3: TGTGCCTGCAGCCAGTCGGTCTATAGCAATCAGCCCCAGCATTTT.

This clonotype was observed at least ten times. This chain connects TRBV12-3 or TRBV12-4 to TRBJ2-1, with 11 positions matching TRBD1. The V gene end was trimmed by 10 bases and the J gene end by 9 bases; junction bases not matched to a gene: 11. The CDR3 runs to 14 residues. For the CDR3, the DNA is TGTGCCACCACGAGGGACAGGGGGGCGGGTGAGCAGTTCTTC. Translating it yields CATTRDRGAGEQFF.

The chain has TRBV24-1 and TRBJ1-1; no clear D gene. The ends were cut back, 3 bases at V and 1 base at J, with 8 bases in the middle. Germline lookup yields CDR1 KGHDR and CDR2 SFDVKD. The CDR3 loop spans 14 amino acids. In DNA form, the CDR3 reads TGTGCCACCAGTGATGGAAGAAAGAACACTGAAGCTTTCTTT. This encodes CATSDGRKNTEAFF.

The table lists this clonotype with many counts. This chain uses TRBV28 with TRBJ1-1, with 8 bases lining up with TRBD1. V was clipped by 0 bases and J by 11 bases; unmatched bases: 2. CDR1 and CDR2 (germline): MDHEN, SYDVKM. The CDR3 is 12 residues long. The CDR3 coding sequence is TGTGCCAGCAGTTTATGGGACAGGGAGGCTTTCTTT. Residues: CASSLWDREAFF.

This clonotype was recorded many times. J is TRBJ1-2 and V is TRBV5-8; TRBD1 agrees at 9 bases. The CDR3 runs to 16 residues. Germline lookup yields CDR1 SGHTS and CDR2 YDEGEE. Unmatched junction bases numbered 7, after V lost 1 base and J lost 3 bases. The CDR3 bases are TGTGCCAGCAGCTTGTTCCGGGACAGGGTTTACTATGGCTACACCTTC. This encodes CASSLFRDRVYYGYTF.

This clonotype came up a few times. The chain uses TRBV24-1 and TRBJ2-7; D perhaps matches TRBD2 (5 bases). Germline CDR1 and CDR2: KGHDR and SFDVKD. The V and J ends lost 10 bases and 5 bases respectively, with 11 bases between them. The CDR3 spans 11 residues. CDR3 residues: CATASGDEQYF. The CDR3, as DNA: TGTGCCACAGCCTCCGGGGACGAGCAGTACTTC.

The chain recombines TRBV9 with TRBJ2-6; D is uncertain. Trimming cost V 0 bases and J 0 bases, with 4 bases left between them. The CDR3 sequence is 15 residues long. Per the germline V gene, CDR1 is SGDLS and CDR2 is YYNGEE. In DNA, the CDR3 is TGTGCCAGCAGCGTAGCTCTCTCTGGGGCCAACGTCCTGACTTTC. This sequence encodes CASSVALSGANVLTF.

CDR3: CASRPGTSGDLETQYF. The CDR3 coding sequence is TGTGCCAGCAGACCCGGGACTAGCGGCGACTTAGAGACCCAGTACTTC. The V call is TRBV7-9, the J call TRBJ2-5, with 11 bases fitting TRBD2. V trimming: 6 bases; J trimming: 4 bases; junction bases outside the gene matches: 10. The CDR3 sequence is 16 residues long. Looked up from germline, CDR1 is SEHNR and CDR2 is FQNEAQ (reference sequence).

On this clonotype: This clone may be a read error of a much larger clone one base away. The gene calls are TRBV18 and TRBJ2-2; D gene unclear. In germline, CDR1 is KGHSH, CDR2 LQKENI. This CDR3 contains 13 residues. The CDR3 DNA sequence: TGTGCCAGCCCACCAGGCAAAACCGGGGAGCTGTTTTTT. Protein: CASPPGKTGELFF.

This clonotype has ten or more counts. The V gene is TRBV27, the J gene TRBJ2-7; 8 positions agree with TRBD2. The V gene's germline CDR1 is MNHEY and CDR2 SMNVEV (reference sequence). The V and J ends lost 4 bases and 4 bases, in that order; junction bases with no gene match: 3. CDR3 length: 13 amino acids. CDR3 amino acids: CASSSGGRYEQYF. For the CDR3, the DNA is TGTGCCAGCAGTTCGGGGGGGCGATACGAGCAGTACTTC.

Many counts were recorded for this clonotype. V gene TRBV6-1 combines with J gene TRBJ1-1; D unclear. CDR1 is MNHNS and CDR2 is SASEGT in the germline V gene. The CDR3 loop spans 14 amino acids. With 5 bases removed from V and 0 bases from J, the gap between germline ends came to 10 bases. The CDR3 here is CASSTGSMNTEAFF. DNA for the CDR3: TGTGCCAGCAGTACGGGCAGTATGAACACTGAAGCTTTCTTT.